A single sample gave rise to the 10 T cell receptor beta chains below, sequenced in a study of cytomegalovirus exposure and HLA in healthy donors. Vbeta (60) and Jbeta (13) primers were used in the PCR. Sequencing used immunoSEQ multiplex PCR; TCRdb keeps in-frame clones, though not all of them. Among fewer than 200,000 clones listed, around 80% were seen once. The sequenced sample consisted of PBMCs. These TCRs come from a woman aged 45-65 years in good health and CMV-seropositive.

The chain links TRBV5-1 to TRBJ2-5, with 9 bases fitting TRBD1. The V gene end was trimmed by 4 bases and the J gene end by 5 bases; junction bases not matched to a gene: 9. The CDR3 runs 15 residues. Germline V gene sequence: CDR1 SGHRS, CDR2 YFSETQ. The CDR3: CASSPGDRALETQYF. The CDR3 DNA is TGCGCCAGCAGCCCGGGGGACAGGGCCCTGGAGACCCAGTACTTC.

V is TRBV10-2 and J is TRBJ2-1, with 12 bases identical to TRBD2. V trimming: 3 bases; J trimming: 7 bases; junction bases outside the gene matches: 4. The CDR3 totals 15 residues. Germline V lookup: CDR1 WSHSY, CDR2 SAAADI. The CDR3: CASSESLAGGNEQFF. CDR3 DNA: TGCGCCAGCAGTGAATCCCTAGCGGGGGGGAATGAGCAGTTCTTC.

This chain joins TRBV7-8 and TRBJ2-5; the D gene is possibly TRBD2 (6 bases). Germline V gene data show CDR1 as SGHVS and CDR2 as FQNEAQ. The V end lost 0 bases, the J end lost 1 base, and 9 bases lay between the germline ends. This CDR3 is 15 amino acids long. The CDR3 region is CASSLAGGLQETQYF. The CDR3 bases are TGTGCCAGCAGCTTAGCGGGGGGACTCCAAGAGACCCAGTACTTC.

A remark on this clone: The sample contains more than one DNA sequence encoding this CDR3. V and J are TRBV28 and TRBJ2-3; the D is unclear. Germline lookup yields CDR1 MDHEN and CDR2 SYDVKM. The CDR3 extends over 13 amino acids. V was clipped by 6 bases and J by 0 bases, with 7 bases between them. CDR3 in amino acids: CASSPPSTDTQYF. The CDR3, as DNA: TGTGCCAGCAGCCCTCCCAGCACAGATACGCAGTATTTT.

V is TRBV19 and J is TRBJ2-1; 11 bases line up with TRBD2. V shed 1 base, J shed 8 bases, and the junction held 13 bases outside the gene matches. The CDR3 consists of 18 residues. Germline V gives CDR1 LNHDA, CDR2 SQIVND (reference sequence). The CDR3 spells CASSIVGVAGGPSYEQFF. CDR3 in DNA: TGTGCCAGTAGTATAGTTGGGGTAGCGGGAGGGCCCTCGTATGAGCAGTTCTTC.

The CDR3 is CASGLMAAHNYGYTF. CDR3 DNA sequence: TGTGCCAGCGGTTTGATGGCCGCACATAACTATGGCTACACCTTC. The chain has TRBV2 and TRBJ1-2, with D unclear. This CDR3 contains 15 residues. The V gene's germline CDR1 is SNHLY and CDR2 FYNNEI. V lost 8 bases, J lost 1 base, and 17 bases lay in between.

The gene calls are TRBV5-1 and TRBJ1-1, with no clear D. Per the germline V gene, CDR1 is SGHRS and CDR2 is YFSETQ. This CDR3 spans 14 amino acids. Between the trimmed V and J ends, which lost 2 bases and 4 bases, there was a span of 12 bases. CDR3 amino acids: CASSFNIEATEAFF. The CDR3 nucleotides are TGCGCCAGCAGCTTTAATATTGAGGCCACTGAAGCTTTCTTT.

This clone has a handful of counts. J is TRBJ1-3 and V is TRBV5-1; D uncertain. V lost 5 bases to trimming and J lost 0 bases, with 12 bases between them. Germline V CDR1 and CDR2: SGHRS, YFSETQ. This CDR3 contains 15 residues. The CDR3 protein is CASSDTSYSGNTIYF. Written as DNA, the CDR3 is TGCGCCAGCAGTGACACCTCTTACTCTGGAAACACCATATATTTT.

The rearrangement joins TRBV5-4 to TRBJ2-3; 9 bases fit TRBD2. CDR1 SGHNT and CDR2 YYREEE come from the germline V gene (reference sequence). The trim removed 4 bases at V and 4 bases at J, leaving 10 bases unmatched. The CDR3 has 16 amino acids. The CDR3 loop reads CASSGPLAGSADTQYF. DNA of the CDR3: TGTGCCAGCAGCGGACCACTAGCGGGTTCCGCAGATACGCAGTATTTT. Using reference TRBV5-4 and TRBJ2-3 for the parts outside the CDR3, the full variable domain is ETGVTQSPTHLIKTRGQQVTLRCSSQSGHNTVSWYQQALGQGPQFIFQYYREEENGRGNFPPRFSGLQFPNYSSELNVNALELDDSALYLCASSGPLAGSADTQYFGPGTRLTVL.

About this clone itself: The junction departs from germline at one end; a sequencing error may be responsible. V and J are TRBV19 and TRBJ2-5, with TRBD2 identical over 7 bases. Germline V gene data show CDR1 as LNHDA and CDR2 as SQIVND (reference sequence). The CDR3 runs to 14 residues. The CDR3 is CAGSNGRLEGTQYF. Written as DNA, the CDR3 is TGTGCCGGTAGTAACGGGAGGTTGGAGGGGACCCAGTACTTC.